This T cell receptor (beta chain) was found in a study of blood T cell repertoires in COVID-19. At the level of the study: Samples came from the United States, Italy and Spain, spanning acute and convalescent COVID-19.

Clones were sequenced by immunoSEQ multiplex PCR, and TCRdb holds only the in-frame ones, with some missing. The sample carries some 290,000 clones, about 88% recorded once. The receptor comes from a woman in her twenties or thirties with COVID-19, enrolled during active disease. The sequencing input was peripheral blood.

CDR3 residues: CASKRETIPTGELFF. The CDR3 nucleotides read TGTGCCAGCAAAAGGGAGACCATCCCTACCGGGGAGCTGTTTTTT. The chain recombines TRBV2 with TRBJ2-2; TRBD2 is a possible D gene (5 bases). With 7 bases removed from V and 5 bases from J, the gap between germline ends came to 17 bases. There are 15 residues in the CDR3. Germline assignment: CDR1 SNHLY and CDR2 FYNNEI.